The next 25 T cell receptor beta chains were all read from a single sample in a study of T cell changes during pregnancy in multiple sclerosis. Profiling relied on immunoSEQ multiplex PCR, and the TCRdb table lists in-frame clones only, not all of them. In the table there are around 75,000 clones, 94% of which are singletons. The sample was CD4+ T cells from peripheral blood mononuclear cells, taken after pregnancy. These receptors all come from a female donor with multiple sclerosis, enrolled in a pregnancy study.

CDR3 bases: TGTGCCAGCAGTCCCGGACAGGGGGCCTACGAGCAGTACTTC. This sequence encodes CASSPGQGAYEQYF. The chain combines TRBV6-6 with TRBJ2-7; the match to TRBD1 covers 10 bases. The CDR3 runs 14 residues. J lost 2 bases, V lost 5 bases, and 3 bases had no gene match. The germline gives CDR1 MNHNY, CDR2 SVGAGI (reference sequence).

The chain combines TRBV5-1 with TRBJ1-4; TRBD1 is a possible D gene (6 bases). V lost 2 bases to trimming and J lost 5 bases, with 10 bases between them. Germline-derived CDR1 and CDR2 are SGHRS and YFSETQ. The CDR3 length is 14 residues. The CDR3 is CASSFNRDNEKLFF. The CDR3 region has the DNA TGCGCCAGCAGCTTCAACAGGGACAATGAAAAACTGTTTTTT.

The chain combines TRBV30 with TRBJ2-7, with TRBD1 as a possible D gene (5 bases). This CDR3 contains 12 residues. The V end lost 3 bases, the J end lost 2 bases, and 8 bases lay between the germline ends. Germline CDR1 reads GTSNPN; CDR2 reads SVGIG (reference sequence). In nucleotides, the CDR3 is TGTGCCTGGAGAACAGGCCCCTACGAGCAGTACTTC. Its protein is CAWRTGPYEQYF.

The CDR3 region has the DNA TGTGCCAGTAACCATGGACAGTATGCTGGCTACACCTTC. Amino acid sequence: CASNHGQYAGYTF. The gene calls are TRBV19 and TRBJ1-2; TRBD1 is a possible D gene (6 bases). Trimming cost V 7 bases and J 7 bases, with 16 bases left between them. Germline assignment: CDR1 LNHDA and CDR2 SQIVND (reference sequence). The length of the CDR3 is 13 residues.

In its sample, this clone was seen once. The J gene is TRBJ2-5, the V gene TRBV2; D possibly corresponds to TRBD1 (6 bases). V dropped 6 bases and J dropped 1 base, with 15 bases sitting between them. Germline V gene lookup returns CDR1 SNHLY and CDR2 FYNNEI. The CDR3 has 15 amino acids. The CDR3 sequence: CASSSGVSPQETQYF. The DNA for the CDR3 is TGTGCCAGCAGCTCAGGGGTGTCCCCCCAAGAGACCCAGTACTTC.

The CDR3 loop is CASSEDNRGADTQYF. The CDR3 nucleotides read TGTGCCAGCAGTGAAGATAACAGGGGGGCCGATACGCAGTATTTT. V gene TRBV6-1 combines with J gene TRBJ2-3, with 8 bases aligning to TRBD1. The CDR3 has 15 amino acids. Germline assignment: CDR1 MNHNS and CDR2 SASEGT. The V gene end was trimmed by 1 base and the J gene end by 6 bases; junction bases not matched to a gene: 6.

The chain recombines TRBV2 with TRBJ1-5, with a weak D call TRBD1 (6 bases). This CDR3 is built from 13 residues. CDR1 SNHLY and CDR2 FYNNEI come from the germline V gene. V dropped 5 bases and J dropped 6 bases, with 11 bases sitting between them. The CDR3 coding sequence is TGTGCCAGCAGTTTTAGCAGGGGTCAGCCCCAGCATTTT. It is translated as CASSFSRGQPQHF.

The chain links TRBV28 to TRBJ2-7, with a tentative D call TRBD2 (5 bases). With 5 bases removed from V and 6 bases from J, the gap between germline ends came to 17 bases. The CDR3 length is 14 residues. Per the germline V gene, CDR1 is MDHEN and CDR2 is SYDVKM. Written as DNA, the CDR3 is TGTGCCAGCAGTCCGCTAGCCTCATATGGCGAGCAGTACTTC. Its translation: CASSPLASYGEQYF.

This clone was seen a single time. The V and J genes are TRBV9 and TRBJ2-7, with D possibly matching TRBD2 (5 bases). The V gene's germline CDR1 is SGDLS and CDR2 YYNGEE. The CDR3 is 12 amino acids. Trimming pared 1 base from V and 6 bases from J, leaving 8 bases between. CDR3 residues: CASSVTGSEQYF. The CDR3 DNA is TGTGCCAGCAGCGTAACGGGGAGCGAGCAGTACTTC.

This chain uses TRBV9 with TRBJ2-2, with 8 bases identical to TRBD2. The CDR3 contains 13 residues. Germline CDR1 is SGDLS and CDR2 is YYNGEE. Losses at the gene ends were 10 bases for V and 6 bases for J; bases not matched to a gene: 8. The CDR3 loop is CASGRAGAGELFF. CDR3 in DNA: TGTGCCTCCGGGAGGGCCGGGGCCGGGGAGCTGTTTTTT.

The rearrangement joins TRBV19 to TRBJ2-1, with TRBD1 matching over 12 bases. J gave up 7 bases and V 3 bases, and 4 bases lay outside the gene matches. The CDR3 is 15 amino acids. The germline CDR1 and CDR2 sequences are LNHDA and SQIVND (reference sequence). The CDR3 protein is CASSIRDRGLNEQFF. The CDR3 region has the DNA TGTGCCAGTAGTATCCGGGACAGGGGGCTTAATGAGCAGTTCTTC.

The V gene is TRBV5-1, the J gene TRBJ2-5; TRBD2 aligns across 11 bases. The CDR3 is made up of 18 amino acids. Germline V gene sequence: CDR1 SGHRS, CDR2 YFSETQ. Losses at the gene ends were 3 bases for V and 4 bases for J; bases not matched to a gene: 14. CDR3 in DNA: TGCGCCAGCAGCTCAACTACTAGCGGGAGAGCGATATTAGAGACCCAGTACTTC. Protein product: CASSSTTSGRAILETQYF.

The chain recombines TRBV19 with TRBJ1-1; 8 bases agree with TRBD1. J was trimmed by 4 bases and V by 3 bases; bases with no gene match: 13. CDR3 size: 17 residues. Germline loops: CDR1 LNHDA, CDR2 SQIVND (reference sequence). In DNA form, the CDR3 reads TGTGCCAGTAGTATCCGTGCGGGACAGGTGAGGGGCACTGAAGCTTTCTTT. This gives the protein CASSIRAGQVRGTEAFF.

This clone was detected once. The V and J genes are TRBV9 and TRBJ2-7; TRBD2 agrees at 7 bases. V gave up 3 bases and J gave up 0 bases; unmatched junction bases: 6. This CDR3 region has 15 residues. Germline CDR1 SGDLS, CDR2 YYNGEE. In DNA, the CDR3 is TGTGCCAGCAGCGGCGGGAGCGGGATCTCCTACGAGCAGTACTTC. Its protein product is CASSGGSGISYEQYF. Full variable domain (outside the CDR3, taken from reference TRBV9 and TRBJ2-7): DSGVTQTPKHLITATGQRVTLRCSPRSGDLSVYWYQQSLDQGLQFLIQYYNGEERAKGNILERFSAQQFPDLHSELNLSSLELGDSALYFCASSGGSGISYEQYFGPGTRLTVT.

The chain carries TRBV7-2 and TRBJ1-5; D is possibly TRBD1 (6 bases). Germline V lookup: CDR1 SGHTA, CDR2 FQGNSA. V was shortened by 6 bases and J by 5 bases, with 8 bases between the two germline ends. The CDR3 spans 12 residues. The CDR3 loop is CASRQGHQPQHF. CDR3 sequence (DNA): TGTGCCAGCAGACAGGGCCATCAGCCCCAGCATTTT.

CDR3 DNA sequence: TGTGCCAGCAGTGAAGTAGCGGGGAACACCGGGGAGCTGTTTTTT. This gives the protein CASSEVAGNTGELFF. The chain joins TRBV6-4 to TRBJ2-2, with 7 bases aligning to TRBD2. This CDR3 contains 15 residues. The V gene's germline CDR1 is MRHNA and CDR2 SNTAGT. V dropped 3 bases and J dropped 1; count of bases not matched to a gene: 2.

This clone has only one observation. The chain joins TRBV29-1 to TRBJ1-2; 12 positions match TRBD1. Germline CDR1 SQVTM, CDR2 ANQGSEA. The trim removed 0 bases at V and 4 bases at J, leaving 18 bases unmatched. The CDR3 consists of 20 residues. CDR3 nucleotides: TGCAGCGTTGAAGATCGCCCCCCGGGGACAGGGGGCGGACATCGCTATGGCTACACCTTC. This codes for CSVEDRPPGTGGGHRYGYTF.

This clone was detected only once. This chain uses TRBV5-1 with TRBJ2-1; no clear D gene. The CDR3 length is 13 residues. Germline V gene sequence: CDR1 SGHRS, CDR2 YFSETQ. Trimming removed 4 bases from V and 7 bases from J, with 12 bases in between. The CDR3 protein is CASSLRPTNEQFF. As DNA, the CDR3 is TGCGCCAGCAGCCTACGCCCCACGAATGAGCAGTTCTTC. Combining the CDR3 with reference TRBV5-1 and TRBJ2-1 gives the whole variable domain KAGVTQTPRYLIKTRGQQVTLSCSPISGHRSVSWYQQTPGQGLQFLFEYFSETQRNKGNFPGRFSGRQFSNSRSEMNVSTLELGDSALYLCASSLRPTNEQFFGPGTRLTVL.

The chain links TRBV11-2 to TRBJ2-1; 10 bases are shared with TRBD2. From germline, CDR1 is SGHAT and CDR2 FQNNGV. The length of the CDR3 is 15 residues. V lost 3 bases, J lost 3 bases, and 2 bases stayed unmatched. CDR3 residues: CASSFGTSDYNEQFF. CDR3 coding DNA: TGTGCCAGCAGCTTTGGGACTAGCGACTACAATGAGCAGTTCTTC.

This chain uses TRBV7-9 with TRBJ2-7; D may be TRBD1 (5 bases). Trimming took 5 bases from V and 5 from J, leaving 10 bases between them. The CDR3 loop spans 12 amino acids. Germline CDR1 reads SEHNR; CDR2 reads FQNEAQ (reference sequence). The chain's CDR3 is CASSKTTDEQYF. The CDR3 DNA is TGTGCCAGCAGCAAAACGACAGACGAGCAGTACTTC.

CDR3 nucleotide sequence: TGCAGCGTGGCGGCAGCGGGAGTGGACAATGAGCAGTTCTTC. This translates into CSVAAAGVDNEQFF. V usage is TRBV29-1 and J usage is TRBJ2-1; 8 bases are shared with TRBD2. CDR1 and CDR2 (germline): SQVTM, ANQGSEA. Losses at the gene ends were 6 bases for V and 5 bases for J; bases not matched to a gene: 9. CDR3 length: 14 amino acids.

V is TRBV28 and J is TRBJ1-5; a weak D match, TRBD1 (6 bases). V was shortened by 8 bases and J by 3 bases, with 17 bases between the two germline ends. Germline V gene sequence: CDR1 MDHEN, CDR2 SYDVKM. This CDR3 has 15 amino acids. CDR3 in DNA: TGTGCCAGCCGATCAGGCGGACAGCCCAATCAGCCCCAGCATTTT. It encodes CASRSGGQPNQPQHF.

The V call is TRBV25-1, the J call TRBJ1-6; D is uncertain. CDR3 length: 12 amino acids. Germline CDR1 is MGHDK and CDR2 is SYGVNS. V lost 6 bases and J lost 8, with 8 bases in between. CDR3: CASRAEYSPLHF. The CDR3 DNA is TGTGCCAGCAGGGCAGAATATTCACCCCTCCACTTT.

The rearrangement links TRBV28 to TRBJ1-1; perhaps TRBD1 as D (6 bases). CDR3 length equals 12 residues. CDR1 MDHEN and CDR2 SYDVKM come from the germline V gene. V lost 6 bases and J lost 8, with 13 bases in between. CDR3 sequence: CASSKDRLEAFF. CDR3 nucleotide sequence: TGTGCCAGCAGCAAAGACAGGTTAGAAGCTTTCTTT.

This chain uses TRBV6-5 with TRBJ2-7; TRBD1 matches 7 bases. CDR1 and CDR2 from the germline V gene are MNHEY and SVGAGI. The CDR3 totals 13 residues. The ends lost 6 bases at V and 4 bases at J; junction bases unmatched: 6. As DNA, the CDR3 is TGTGCCAGCAGAGCAGGGGGTTTTTACGAGCAGTACTTC. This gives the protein CASRAGGFYEQYF.